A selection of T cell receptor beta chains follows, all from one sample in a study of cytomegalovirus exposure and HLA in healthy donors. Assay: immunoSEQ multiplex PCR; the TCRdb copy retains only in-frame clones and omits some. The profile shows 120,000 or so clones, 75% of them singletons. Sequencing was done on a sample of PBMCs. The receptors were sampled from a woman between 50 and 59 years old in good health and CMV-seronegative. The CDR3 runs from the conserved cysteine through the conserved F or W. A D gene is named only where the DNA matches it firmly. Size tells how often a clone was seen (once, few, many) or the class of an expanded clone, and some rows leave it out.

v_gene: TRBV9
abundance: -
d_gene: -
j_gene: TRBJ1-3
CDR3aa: CASSGGRVAISGNTIYF
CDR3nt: TGTGCCAGCAGTGGAGGGAGGGTGGCAATCTCTGGAAACACCATATATTTT

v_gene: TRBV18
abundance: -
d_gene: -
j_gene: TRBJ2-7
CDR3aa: CASSPMGASEQYF
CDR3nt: TGTGCCAGCTCACCCATGGGCGCGAGTGAGCAGTACTTC

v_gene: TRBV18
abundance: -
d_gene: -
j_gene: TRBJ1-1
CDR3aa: CASSPNGAGAGTEAFF
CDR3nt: TGTGCCAGCTCACCGAACGGGGCGGGGGCTGGGACTGAAGCTTTCTTT

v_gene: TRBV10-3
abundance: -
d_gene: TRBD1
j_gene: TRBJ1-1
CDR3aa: CAIRGGTGNTEAFF
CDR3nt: TGTGCCATCAGGGGGGGGACAGGTAACACTGAAGCTTTCTTT

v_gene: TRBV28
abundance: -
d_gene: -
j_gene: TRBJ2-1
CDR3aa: CASRKGQHNEQFF
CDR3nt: TGTGCCAGCAGGAAGGGGCAGCACAATGAGCAGTTCTTC

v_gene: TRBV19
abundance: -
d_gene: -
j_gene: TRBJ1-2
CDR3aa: CASSMKGDGGYTF
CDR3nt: TGTGCCAGTAGTATGAAGGGAGACGGTGGCTACACCTTC

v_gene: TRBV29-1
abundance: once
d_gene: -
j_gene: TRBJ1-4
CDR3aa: CSVGGGDNEKLFF
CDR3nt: TGCAGCGTAGGAGGGGGGGATAATGAAAAACTGTTTTTT

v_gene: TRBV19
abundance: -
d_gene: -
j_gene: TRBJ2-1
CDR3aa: CASSISVPNEQFF
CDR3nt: TGTGCCAGTAGTATCTCGGTGCCTAATGAGCAGTTCTTC

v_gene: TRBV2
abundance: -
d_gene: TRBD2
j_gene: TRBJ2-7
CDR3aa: CANVPTSGRPPYEQYF
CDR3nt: TGTGCCAACGTACCGACTAGCGGGAGACCACCCTACGAGCAGTACTTC

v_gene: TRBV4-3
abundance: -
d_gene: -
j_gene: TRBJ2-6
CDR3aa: CASSQSLHSLGANVLTF
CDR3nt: TGCGCCAGCAGCCAATCCCTCCACTCTCTTGGGGCCAACGTCCTGACTTTC

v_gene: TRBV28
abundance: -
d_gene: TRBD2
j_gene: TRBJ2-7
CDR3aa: CASSPGTSGVFSYEQYF
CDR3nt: TGTGCCAGCAGTCCCGGGACTAGCGGGGTCTTTTCCTACGAGCAGTACTTC

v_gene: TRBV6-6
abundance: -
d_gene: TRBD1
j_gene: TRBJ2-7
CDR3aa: CASRLGQGADEQYF
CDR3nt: TGTGCCAGCAGACTGGGACAGGGAGCCGACGAGCAGTACTTC

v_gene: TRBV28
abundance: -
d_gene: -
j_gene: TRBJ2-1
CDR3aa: CASSLGRADEQFF
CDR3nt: TGTGCCAGCAGTTTGGGCAGAGCCGATGAGCAGTTCTTC

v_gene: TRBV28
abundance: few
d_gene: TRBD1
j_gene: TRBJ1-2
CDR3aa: CASSFFGTEIYGYTF
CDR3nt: TGTGCCAGCAGTTTTTTCGGGACAGAGATCTATGGCTACACCTTC

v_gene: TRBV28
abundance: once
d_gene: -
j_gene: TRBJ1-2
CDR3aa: CASSPGTLRYGYTF
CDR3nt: TGTGCCAGCAGCCCCGGGACTTTACGATATGGCTACACCTTC

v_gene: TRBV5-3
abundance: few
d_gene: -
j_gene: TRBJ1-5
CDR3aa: CARSRGLGQPQHF
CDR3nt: TGTGCCAGAAGCAGGGGACTGGGACAGCCCCAGCATTTT

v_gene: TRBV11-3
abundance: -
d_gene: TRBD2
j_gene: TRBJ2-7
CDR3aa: CASSISGSPGEQYF
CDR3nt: TGTGCCAGCAGCATTAGCGGGAGTCCGGGCGAGCAGTACTTC

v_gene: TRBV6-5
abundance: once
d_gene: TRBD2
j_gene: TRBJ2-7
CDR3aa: CASSYSGTSGSYEQYF
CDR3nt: TGTGCCAGCAGTTACTCGGGGACTAGCGGGAGCTACGAGCAGTACTTC

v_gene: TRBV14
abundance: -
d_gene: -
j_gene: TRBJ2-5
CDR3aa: CASSPGTTQETQYF
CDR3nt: TGTGCCAGCAGCCCCGGGACAACTCAAGAGACCCAGTACTTC

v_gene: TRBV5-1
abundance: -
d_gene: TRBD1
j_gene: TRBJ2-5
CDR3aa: CASRGTVQETQYF
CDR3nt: TGCGCCAGCAGGGGGACAGTCCAAGAGACCCAGTACTTC

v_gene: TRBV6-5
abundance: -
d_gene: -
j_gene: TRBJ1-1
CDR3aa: CASSEHYLNTEAFF
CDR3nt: TGTGCCAGCAGTGAACACTACTTGAACACTGAAGCTTTCTTT

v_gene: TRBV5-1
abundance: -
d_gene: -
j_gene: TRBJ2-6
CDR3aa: CASSLGRSSGANVLTF
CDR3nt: TGCGCCAGCAGCCTGGGAAGGAGTAGTGGGGCCAACGTCCTGACTTTC

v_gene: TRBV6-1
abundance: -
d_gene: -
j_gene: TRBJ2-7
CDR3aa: CASSETRAYEQYF
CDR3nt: TGTGCCAGCAGTGAAACTAGAGCCTACGAGCAGTACTTC

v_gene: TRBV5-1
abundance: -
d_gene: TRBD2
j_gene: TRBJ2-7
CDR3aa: CASSLTVSGGGEQYF
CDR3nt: TGCGCCAGCAGCTTAACCGTGTCGGGAGGAGGCGAGCAGTACTTC

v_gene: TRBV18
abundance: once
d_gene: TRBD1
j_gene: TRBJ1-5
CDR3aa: CASSGGTGRTQPQHF
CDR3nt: TGTGCCAGCTCGGGGGGGACAGGCCGTACTCAGCCCCAGCATTTT

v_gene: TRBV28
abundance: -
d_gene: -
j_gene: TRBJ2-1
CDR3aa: CASTEGGRVRNEQFF
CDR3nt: TGTGCCAGCACCGAAGGGGGTAGGGTACGAAATGAGCAGTTCTTC

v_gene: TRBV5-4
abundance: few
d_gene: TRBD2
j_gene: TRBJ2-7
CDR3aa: CASSFSGSYEQYF
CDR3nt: TGTGCCAGCAGCTTTAGCGGGAGCTACGAGCAGTACTTC

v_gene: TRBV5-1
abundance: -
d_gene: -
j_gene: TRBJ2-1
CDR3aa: CASSFLTGSYNEQFF
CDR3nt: TGCGCCAGCAGCTTCTTGACGGGCTCCTACAATGAGCAGTTCTTC

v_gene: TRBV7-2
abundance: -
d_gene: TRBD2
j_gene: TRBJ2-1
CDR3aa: CASSTESGRRGSNNEQFF
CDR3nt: TGTGCCAGCAGCACCGAGAGCGGGAGAAGGGGGTCAAACAATGAGCAGTTCTTC

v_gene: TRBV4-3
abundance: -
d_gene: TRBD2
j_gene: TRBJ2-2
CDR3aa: CASSLTKASGLTGELFF
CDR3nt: TGCGCCAGCAGCCTAACCAAGGCTAGCGGCTTGACCGGGGAGCTGTTTTTT

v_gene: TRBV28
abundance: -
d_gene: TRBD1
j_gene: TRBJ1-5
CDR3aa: CASRPTGGASNQPQHF
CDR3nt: TGTGCCAGCAGACCGACAGGGGGCGCGAGCAATCAGCCCCAGCATTTT

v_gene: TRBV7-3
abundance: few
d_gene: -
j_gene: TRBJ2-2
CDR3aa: CASSLNEGNTGELFF
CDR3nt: TGTGCCAGCAGCTTAAATGAGGGGAACACCGGGGAGCTGTTTTTT

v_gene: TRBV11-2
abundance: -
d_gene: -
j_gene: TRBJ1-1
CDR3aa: CASSLEVLGSNTEAFF
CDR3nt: TGTGCCAGCAGCTTAGAAGTGCTGGGCAGTAACACTGAAGCTTTCTTT